Shown below are 14 T cell receptor beta chains from a single sample sequenced in a study of blood T cell repertoires in COVID-19. Profiled with immunoSEQ multiplex PCR; TCRdb holds only in-frame clones, not every one. The table records around 320,000 clones, about nine tenths of them present only once. Source material: peripheral blood. The source of these receptors is a man aged 18 to 35 with active or convalescent COVID-19.

This rearrangement joins TRBV7-2 to TRBJ2-1, with 7 bases matching TRBD1. The CDR3 covers 12 residues. Trimming cost V 5 bases and J 9 bases; bases outside gene matches: 4. Germline assignment: CDR1 SGHTA and CDR2 FQGNSA. The CDR3 sequence is CASSMTGPEQFF. Here the CDR3 DNA reads TGTGCCAGCAGCATGACAGGGCCTGAGCAGTTCTTC.

J is TRBJ1-3 and V is TRBV27; D gene uncertain. V gave up 4 bases and J gave up 0 bases, with 10 bases separating them. There are 15 residues in the CDR3. Germline assignment: CDR1 MNHEY and CDR2 SMNVEV (reference sequence). The DNA of the CDR3 is TGTGCCAGCAGTTACTTACCGTTCTCTGGAAACACCATATATTTT. Encoded protein: CASSYLPFSGNTIYF.

The V and J genes are TRBV19 and TRBJ1-1; no clear D gene. With 7 bases removed from V and 7 bases from J, the gap between germline ends came to 13 bases. In germline, CDR1 is LNHDA, CDR2 SQIVND (reference sequence). The CDR3 has 12 residues. CDR3 region: CASITLPGEAFF. The CDR3 coding sequence is TGTGCCAGTATAACACTCCCAGGTGAAGCTTTCTTT.

This chain uses TRBV4-1 with TRBJ2-1, with a tentative D call TRBD1 (6 bases). Germline V lookup: CDR1 MGHRA, CDR2 YSYEKL. The CDR3 contains 15 residues. Trimming removed 7 bases from V and 7 bases from J, with 20 bases in between. The CDR3 reads CASTHEVRGLNEQFF. In DNA, the CDR3 is TGCGCCAGCACCCACGAAGTCAGGGGCTTGAATGAGCAGTTCTTC.

The chain recombines TRBV24-1 with TRBJ2-2; D possibly corresponds to TRBD1 (5 bases). Trimming pared 3 bases from V and 5 bases from J, leaving 12 bases between. The CDR3 loop spans 15 amino acids. Germline V gene sequence: CDR1 KGHDR, CDR2 SFDVKD. As DNA, the CDR3 is TGTGCCACCAGTGATCCTAGACAGAATACCGGGGAGCTGTTTTTT. It translates to CATSDPRQNTGELFF.

This chain joins TRBV18 and TRBJ2-2; 13 bases agree with TRBD2. The junction had 4 bases not matched to a gene; V was cut back by 3 bases and J by 9 bases. From germline, CDR1 is KGHSH and CDR2 LQKENI. This CDR3 region has 15 residues. The DNA of the CDR3 is TGTGCCAGCTCACCGGGACTAGCGGGACGGTGGGAGCTGTTTTTT. Protein product: CASSPGLAGRWELFF.

The rearrangement uses TRBV4-1 and TRBJ2-7; 7 bases map to TRBD1. Germline-derived CDR1 and CDR2 are MGHRA and YSYEKL. J was trimmed by 2 bases and V by 4 bases; bases with no gene match: 2. CDR3 length: 13 residues. CDR3 sequence reads: CASSRGTAYEQYF. CDR3 sequence (DNA): TGCGCCAGCAGCCGGGGGACAGCCTACGAGCAGTACTTC.

The chain couples TRBV27 to TRBJ2-1; TRBD1 agrees at 9 bases. Germline loops: CDR1 MNHEY, CDR2 SMNVEV (reference sequence). CDR3 length equals 17 residues. V lost 6 bases and J lost 2; bases outside the gene matches: 11. The CDR3 spells CASRLRTGGSTYNEQFF. The CDR3, as DNA: TGTGCCAGCAGACTCAGAACAGGGGGCAGCACCTACAATGAGCAGTTCTTC.

This chain uses TRBV18 with TRBJ2-7; D call uncertain. The CDR3 is 12 residues long. The V end lost 5 bases, the J end lost 5 bases, and 10 bases lay between the germline ends. Germline CDR1 and CDR2: KGHSH and LQKENI. The CDR3 region has the DNA TGTGCCAGCTCAGTCGGTATCCACGAGCAGTACTTC. It yields the protein CASSVGIHEQYF.

This sequence joins TRBV10-3 and TRBJ2-1; TRBD2 aligns across 11 bases. Germline V gives CDR1 ENHRY, CDR2 SYGVKD. The CDR3 totals 15 residues. J lost 4 bases, V lost 8 bases, and 7 bases had no gene match. The CDR3 loop is CAIGVGTSGYNEQFF. CDR3 DNA: TGTGCCATCGGGGTAGGGACTAGCGGTTACAATGAGCAGTTCTTC.

The chain has TRBV24-1 and TRBJ2-1; the D is unclear. This CDR3 region has 16 residues. Trimming stripped 2 bases from V and 0 bases from J, with 10 bases between. Germline CDR1 KGHDR, CDR2 SFDVKD. The CDR3 nucleotides read TGTGCCACCAGTGATTCGAGATATTCCTCCTACAATGAGCAGTTCTTC. It codes for CATSDSRYSSYNEQFF.

This clone was observed a few times. The V and J genes are TRBV28 and TRBJ1-4, with 7 bases matching TRBD1. Germline CDR1 is MDHEN and CDR2 is SYDVKM. V shed 9 bases and J 8 bases; nucleotides not matched to a gene: 12. This CDR3 is built from 14 residues. For the CDR3, the DNA is TGTGCCAGTACCCCAGGGGGTAGGTGGGAAAAACTGTTTTTT. Its translation is CASTPGGRWEKLFF. Together with reference TRBV28 and TRBJ1-4, the CDR3 gives the full variable domain: DVKVTQSSRYLVKRTGEKVFLECVQDMDHENMFWYRQDPGLGLRLIYFSYDVKMKEKGDIPEGYSVSREKKERFSLILESASTNQTSMYLCASTPGGRWEKLFFGSGTQLSVL.

This rearrangement joins TRBV6-1 to TRBJ2-7, with TRBD2 identical over 7 bases. Germline V gene data show CDR1 as MNHNS and CDR2 as SASEGT. The CDR3 runs to 19 residues. After removal of 0 bases from V and 3 bases from J, the junction contained 17 bases not matched to a gene. The chain's CDR3 is CASSEAQKNWGGNIYEQYF. The CDR3 nucleotides read TGTGCCAGCAGTGAAGCTCAAAAAAATTGGGGGGGGAATATCTACGAGCAGTACTTC.

This clone was recorded only once. The CDR3 loop reads CASSLLGAFADEQYF. The CDR3 nucleotides read TGTGCCAGCAGCTTATTGGGGGCGTTTGCGGACGAGCAGTACTTC. V gene TRBV7-9 combines with J gene TRBJ2-7; TRBD1 might be the D (6 bases). There are 15 residues in the CDR3. Per the germline V gene, CDR1 is SEHNR and CDR2 is FQNEAQ (reference sequence). Trimming took off 2 bases at V and 5 bases at J, with 16 bases between the two ends.